This is a list of T cell receptor beta chains from one sample in a study of T cells in Graves' hyperthyroidism and ophthalmopathy. A single record per CDR3 protein comes from TCRdb applying MiXCR to the multiplex PCR reads. The sample contains under 350,000 distinct CDR3 sequences, 21% of which appear only once. The sequenced sample was blood. The receptors come from a woman aged 50 to 60 with Graves' hyperthyroidism. Each CDR3 is given without its conserved first and last residue.

V: TRBV7-2
J: TRBJ2-7
length: 12
CDR3: ASSSGLADHEQY

V: TRBV18
J: TRBJ2-7
length: 16
CDR3: ASSPPVSGGYRGYEQY

V: TRBV6-1
J: TRBJ1-5
length: 12
CDR3: ASSDTVGRQPQH

V: TRBV5-5
J: TRBJ2-1
length: 13
CDR3: ASSSGALGYNEQF

V: TRBV18
J: TRBJ2-5
length: 11
CDR3: ASSPVARETQY

V: TRBV20-1
J: TRBJ1-6
length: 13
CDR3: SASYGGVHNSPLH

V: TRBV5-6
J: TRBJ2-2
length: 12
CDR3: ASSRFGGTGELF

V: TRBV7-9
J: TRBJ1-5
length: 12
CDR3: ASSLEPMDQPQH

V: TRBV28
J: TRBJ2-1
length: 13
CDR3: ASRSGKVAGNEQF

V: TRBV20-1
J: TRBJ1-4
length: 9
CDR3: SARVTEKLF

V: TRBV7-9
J: TRBJ1-1
length: 13
CDR3: ASSLGPRGDTEAF

V: TRBV11-3
J: TRBJ2-7
length: 13
CDR3: ASSLNPFDRDEQY

V: TRBV2
J: TRBJ2-7
length: 11
CDR3: ASSDQGKYEQY

V: TRBV11-2
J: TRBJ2-7
length: 13
CDR3: AVPATGGLIYEQY

V: TRBV6-2/TRBV6-3
J: TRBJ2-1
length: 12
CDR3: ASRPTEAGGEQF

V: TRBV10-3
J: TRBJ1-5
length: 13
CDR3: AISESGGISEPQH

V: TRBV18
J: TRBJ2-1
length: 12
CDR3: ASSPNGRKDEQF

V: TRBV5-1
J: TRBJ1-5
length: 13
CDR3: ASSPTGLGNQPQH

V: TRBV6-1
J: TRBJ1-5
length: 12
CDR3: ASSRSYTNQPQH

V: TRBV28
J: TRBJ1-1
length: 11
CDR3: ASSPGRLTEAF

V: TRBV11-2
J: TRBJ1-1
length: 15
CDR3: ASSFSEFWTPNTEAF

V: TRBV28
J: TRBJ1-2
length: 12
CDR3: ASSLPPVNYGYT

V: TRBV5-1
J: TRBJ1-1
length: 13
CDR3: ASSDLGQMNTEAF

V: TRBV3-1
J: TRBJ1-5
length: 12
CDR3: ASSHGRSNQPQH

V: TRBV20-1
J: TRBJ1-5
length: 11
CDR3: SMVEPRGQPQH

V: TRBV4-1
J: TRBJ2-2
length: 12
CDR3: ASSRQVGTGELF

V: TRBV24-1
J: TRBJ2-3
length: 13
CDR3: ATSEPLAGRDTQY

V: TRBV30
J: TRBJ1-2
length: 9
CDR3: AWRAGGGYT

V: TRBV3-1
J: TRBJ2-5
length: 13
CDR3: ASSQAGGRGETQY

V: TRBV5-4
J: TRBJ1-6
length: 15
CDR3: ASSPIGGSSYNSPLH

V: TRBV30
J: TRBJ2-3
length: 14
CDR3: AWGGLAGGPTDTQY

V: TRBV12-3/TRBV12-4
J: TRBJ2-7
length: 14
CDR3: ASSQDSAISTYEQY

V: TRBV2
J: TRBJ1-5
length: 11
CDR3: ASSSGTTAPQH

V: TRBV20-1
J: TRBJ1-5
length: 11
CDR3: SARADRGQPQH

V: TRBV30
J: TRBJ2-3
length: 13
CDR3: AWSPRGASTDTQY

V: TRBV6-5
J: TRBJ1-4
length: 12
CDR3: ASSSQGTNEKLF

V: TRBV6-2/TRBV6-3
J: TRBJ1-2
length: 12
CDR3: ASSYSPYNYGYT

V: TRBV10-3
J: TRBJ2-7
length: 13
CDR3: AISEGSRSSYEQY

V: TRBV11-2
J: TRBJ2-7
length: 13
CDR3: ASRAPDGATYEQY

V: TRBV20-1
J: TRBJ2-1
length: 14
CDR3: SARAPLAGVLNEQF

V: TRBV11-3
J: TRBJ2-3
length: 14
CDR3: ASSLSSGRAIDTQY

V: TRBV28
J: TRBJ2-1
length: 13
CDR3: ASTPAGGGAPEQF

V: TRBV9
J: TRBJ1-3
length: 13
CDR3: ASSGQGLAGNTIY

V: TRBV12-3/TRBV12-4
J: TRBJ2-3
length: 12
CDR3: ASSLVSGTDTQY

V: TRBV20-1
J: TRBJ1-2
length: 13
CDR3: SARKAGGLNYGYT

V: TRBV18
J: TRBJ1-1
length: 11
CDR3: ASSGSENTEAF

V: TRBV7-9
J: TRBJ1-2
length: 13
CDR3: ASSPGTSGLDGYT

V: TRBV20-1
J: TRBJ2-1
length: 11
CDR3: SARDEGSKEQF

V: TRBV6-2/TRBV6-3
J: TRBJ2-1
length: 14
CDR3: ASSYSTSGRANEQF

V: TRBV11-2
J: TRBJ1-1
length: 11
CDR3: ASSLVVGGEAF

V: TRBV20-1
J: TRBJ2-7
length: 10
CDR3: SARGTGFEQY

V: TRBV28
J: TRBJ2-7
length: 10
CDR3: ASRLAQAEQY

V: TRBV24-1
J: TRBJ1-5
length: 13
CDR3: ATSDQGQGNQPQH

V: TRBV6-1
J: TRBJ2-2
length: 13
CDR3: ASSFDSSNTGELF

V: TRBV10-3
J: TRBJ1-1
length: 11
CDR3: ATQGGMNTEAF

V: TRBV5-1
J: TRBJ2-3
length: 13
CDR3: ASSWGDRGVNTQY

V: TRBV5-8
J: TRBJ1-2
length: 10
CDR3: ASGQTGPGYT

V: TRBV7-8
J: TRBJ1-5
length: 13
CDR3: ASSLAGVANQPQH